Listed here are 17 T cell receptor beta chains from one sample, sequenced in a study of persistence of HIV-infected CD4 T cells. This nonspecific control used anti-CD3/anti-CD28 bead stimulation of CD4+ T cells. Sorting selected CD4+ T cells upregulating both CD40 ligand and CD69. The libraries were made with immunoSEQ version 4 in survey mode. Profiling relied on immunoSEQ multiplex PCR, and the TCRdb table lists in-frame clones only, not all of them. Of about 46,000 clones in the sample, 75% to 90% were seen once. Antigens for these TCRs are unknown. Specimen: CD4+ T cells sorted from PBMCs after approximately 19-hour stimulation, collected from a patient who received antiretroviral therapy. All receptors come from an adult woman with HIV who was CMV-seropositive.

The rearrangement joins TRBV18 to TRBJ2-6; 8 bases are shared with TRBD2. This CDR3 has 21 residues. Germline CDR1 is KGHSH and CDR2 is LQKENI. Trimming cost V 3 bases and J 2 bases; bases outside gene matches: 18. CDR3 residues: CASSPRSRDTFGGAGANVLTF. CDR3 coding DNA: TGTGCCAGCTCACCCCGATCCCGGGACACCTTCGGGGGGGCTGGGGCCAACGTCCTGACTTTC.

The chain recombines TRBV5-1 with TRBJ1-4, with 11 bases matching TRBD1. This CDR3 is 15 amino acids long. Germline trimming cut 1 base from V and 7 bases from J; bases unmatched to any gene: 3. Germline lookup yields CDR1 SGHRS and CDR2 YFSETQ. The CDR3 loop reads CASSLTGTGGEKLFF. CDR3 nucleotides: TGCGCCAGCAGCTTGACCGGGACAGGGGGTGAAAAACTGTTTTTT. Looking up the rest from reference TRBV5-1 and TRBJ1-4 gives the full variable domain: KAGVTQTPRYLIKTRGQQVTLSCSPISGHRSVSWYQQTPGQGLQFLFEYFSETQRNKGNFPGRFSGRQFSNSRSEMNVSTLELGDSALYLCASSLTGTGGEKLFFGSGTQLSVL.

The chain joins TRBV10-3 to TRBJ1-5; TRBD1 matches at 7 bases. The CDR3 covers 13 residues. In germline, CDR1 is ENHRY, CDR2 SYGVKD. V trimming: 6 bases; J trimming: 3 bases; junction bases outside the gene matches: 2. The CDR3 here is CAIRGTANQPQHF. As DNA, the CDR3 is TGTGCCATCAGGGGGACAGCCAATCAGCCCCAGCATTTT.

The chain combines TRBV19 with TRBJ1-5; weak D call: TRBD1 (6 bases). The CDR3 spans 13 residues. Germline V gene sequence: CDR1 LNHDA, CDR2 SQIVND (reference sequence). V dropped 3 bases and J dropped 8 bases, with 11 bases sitting between them. The CDR3 DNA reads TGTGCCAGTAGTATCTCAAGGGGGGAGCCCCAGCATTTT. Its translation: CASSISRGEPQHF.

The chain joins TRBV3-1 (or the pseudogene TRBV3-2) to TRBJ2-7, with no clear D. V lost 0 bases to trimming and J lost 8 bases, with 8 bases between them. CDR3 length: 12 amino acids. In germline, CDR1 is LGHDT, CDR2 YNNKEL (reference sequence). The CDR3 sequence: CASSQDRCQQYF. DNA for the CDR3: TGTGCCAGCAGCCAAGATCGATGCCAGCAGTACTTC.

The chain combines TRBV28 with TRBJ1-5, with no clear D. Trimming stripped 8 bases from V and 6 bases from J, with 11 bases between. This CDR3 is built from 12 residues. Germline values: CDR1 MDHEN, CDR2 SYDVKM. The DNA of the CDR3 is TGTGCCAGCTTATCCGGTAGTCAGCCCCAGCATTTT. Translating it yields CASLSGSQPQHF.

The CDR3 reads CAWSEGGNTEAFF. CDR3 nucleotide sequence: TGTGCCTGGAGTGAAGGGGGTAACACTGAAGCTTTCTTT. The chain combines TRBV30 with TRBJ1-1; tentatively, D is TRBD1 (6 bases). CDR3 length equals 13 residues. The V and J ends lost 1 base and 2 bases respectively, with 8 bases between them. Per the germline V gene, CDR1 is GTSNPN and CDR2 is SVGIG (reference sequence). Filled out from reference TRBV30 and TRBJ1-1, the complete variable domain reads SQTIHQWPATLVQPVGSPLSLECTVEGTSNPNLYWYRQAAGRGLQLLFYSVGIGQISSEVPQNLSASRPQDRQFILSSKKLLLSDSGFYLCAWSEGGNTEAFFGQGTRLTVV.

This chain connects TRBV27 to TRBJ1-2; the D is unclear. V lost 1 base and J lost 7, with 16 bases in between. Germline V lookup: CDR1 MNHEY, CDR2 SMNVEV (reference sequence). The CDR3 contains 15 residues. CDR3 bases: TGTGCCAGCAGTTTATTGGGTGACTCCTCTGGTGGCTACACCTTC. It yields the protein CASSLLGDSSGGYTF.

The rearrangement joins TRBV5-5 to TRBJ1-1; D gene ambiguous. CDR3 length: 14 amino acids. Deletions cut 0 bases from V and 3 bases from J, with 9 bases between. The germline CDR1 and CDR2 sequences are SGHKS and YYEKEE (reference sequence). The CDR3 reads CASSLGVKDTEAFF. CDR3 sequence (DNA): TGTGCCAGCAGCTTGGGGGTGAAGGACACTGAAGCTTTCTTT. Filled out from reference TRBV5-5 and TRBJ1-1, the complete variable domain reads DAGVTQSPTHLIKTRGQQVTLRCSPISGHKSVSWYQQVLGQGPQFIFQYYEKEERGRGNFPDRFSARQFPNYSSELNVNALLLGDSALYLCASSLGVKDTEAFFGQGTRLTVV.

On this clone: Other DNA sequences in this specimen translate into the identical CDR3. The chain recombines TRBV6-5 with TRBJ2-2, with no clear D. V dropped 3 bases and J dropped 1 base, with 6 bases sitting between them. This CDR3 is built from 14 residues. Germline V lookup: CDR1 MNHEY, CDR2 SVGAGI. The CDR3 here is CASSYSGNTGELFF. The CDR3 DNA reads TGTGCCAGCAGTTATTCGGGGAACACCGGGGAGCTGTTTTTT.

This chain connects TRBV2 to TRBJ2-1; maybe TRBD2 (6 bases). The V end lost 6 bases, the J end lost 8 bases, and 20 bases lay between the germline ends. From germline, CDR1 is SNHLY and CDR2 FYNNEI. This CDR3 comprises 15 residues. CDR3 region: CASSDRTGRWDEQFF. The DNA for the CDR3 is TGTGCCAGCAGCGATCGTACGGGGAGGTGGGATGAGCAGTTCTTC.

The chain links TRBV18 to TRBJ2-7, with 9 nucleotides matching TRBD2. V lost 6 bases, J lost 4 bases, and 4 bases stayed unmatched. The V gene's germline CDR1 is KGHSH and CDR2 LQKENI. CDR3 length equals 13 residues. CDR3 in amino acids: CASSSTSGYEQYF. DNA for the CDR3: TGTGCCAGCTCGTCAACTAGCGGGTACGAGCAGTACTTC. The full variable domain, in which reference TRBV18 and TRBJ2-7 provide the parts outside the CDR3, is NAGVMQNPRHLVRRRGQEARLRCSPMKGHSHVYWYRQLPEEGLKFMVYLQKENIIDESGMPKERFSAEFPKEGPSILRIQQVVRGDSAAYFCASSSTSGYEQYFGPGTRLTVT.

This chain connects TRBV11-1 to TRBJ2-7; D is undetermined. Germline lookup yields CDR1 SGHAT and CDR2 FQDESV (reference sequence). The CDR3 consists of 13 residues. Trimming stripped 2 bases from V and 1 base from J, with 6 bases between. The CDR3 DNA reads as TGTGCCAGCAGCTTAACGAGTTCCTACGAGCAGTACTTC. Protein sequence: CASSLTSSYEQYF.

The J gene is TRBJ2-5, the V gene TRBV29-1; tentatively, D is TRBD2 (5 bases). Looked up from germline, CDR1 is SQVTM and CDR2 is ANQGSEA. This CDR3 is 15 amino acids long. The germline V and J ends were trimmed by 3 bases and 3 bases, with 17 bases remaining between them. CDR3 region: CSVDKPERRKETQYF. CDR3 in DNA: TGCAGCGTTGATAAGCCGGAACGGAGGAAAGAGACCCAGTACTTC.

The V gene is TRBV9, the J gene TRBJ1-1; D uncertain. CDR1 and CDR2 from the germline V gene are SGDLS and YYNGEE. The germline V and J ends were trimmed by 2 bases and 2 bases, with 10 bases remaining between them. The CDR3 spans 14 residues. The CDR3 nucleotides are TGTGCCAGCAGCGTGAGCCTTTCAAACACTGAAGCTTTCTTT. Translation gives CASSVSLSNTEAFF.

The chain joins TRBV7-2 to TRBJ2-1; the match to TRBD2 covers 9 bases. Germline CDR1 is SGHTA and CDR2 is FQGNSA. This CDR3 has 15 residues. V shed 5 bases and J 7 bases; nucleotides not matched to a gene: 9. DNA for the CDR3: TGTGCCAGCAGCCTCCTTGCGGGGGGGGGTAATGAGCAGTTCTTC. Residues: CASSLLAGGGNEQFF.

V and J are TRBV18 and TRBJ1-2; weak D call: TRBD1 (6 bases). Trimming took off 4 bases at V and 2 bases at J, with 17 bases between the two ends. The CDR3 is 16 amino acids. Germline CDR1 is KGHSH and CDR2 is LQKENI. CDR3 amino acids: CASSREFGGANYGYTF. CDR3 DNA: TGTGCCAGCTCACGGGAATTTGGGGGCGCGAACTATGGCTACACCTTC. Drawing the rest from reference TRBV18 and TRBJ1-2, the complete variable domain is NAGVMQNPRHLVRRRGQEARLRCSPMKGHSHVYWYRQLPEEGLKFMVYLQKENIIDESGMPKERFSAEFPKEGPSILRIQQVVRGDSAAYFCASSREFGGANYGYTFGSGTRLTVV.